This is a list of T cell receptor beta chains from one sample in a study of T-cell reconstitution after alpha-beta-depleted transplantation in children. TCRdb fed the PCR reads into MiXCR, producing one record per CDR3 protein. In the table there are more than 300,000 distinct CDR3 sequences, roughly 16% of which are singletons. The source material was PBMCs, mostly from graft donor cells, sampled 360 days after TCRalphabeta/CD19-depleted stem cell transplant. These receptors originate from a male patient between 2 and 10 years old who had a stem cell transplant for acute lymphoblastic leukemia, so the T cells may come from the graft donor. Both conserved end residues are part of each CDR3. D genes are given only for firm matches. A clone size is listed for some rows: how often the clone was seen (once, few, many), or a class if it is expanded.

d_call j_call clone_size v_call cdr3_nt cdr3_aa
TRBD2 TRBJ2-1 . TRBV9 TGTGCCAGCAGCGCCGGGACTAGTGATGGTGAGCAGTTCTTC CASSAGTSDGEQFF
. TRBJ2-5 . TRBV29-1 TGCAGCGTTGTTAGCCTTCAGAGAGACGGAGACTACCAAGAGACCCAGTACTTC CSVVSLQRDGDYQETQYF
TRBD1 TRBJ2-5 few TRBV6-1 TGTGCCAGCAGCGAGCCCTACAGGGGGGAGACCCAGTACTTC CASSEPYRGETQYF
. TRBJ2-2 . TRBV4-2 TGTGCCAGCAGCCAAGACCAGGGTCCCGGGGAGCTGTTTTTT CASSQDQGPGELFF
. TRBJ2-3 few TRBV20-1 TGCAGTGCTAGATCCAGTAACACAGATACGCAGTATTTT CSARSSNTDTQYF
. TRBJ2-1 . TRBV7-9 TGTGCCAGCAGCCTTTCATACAAAGAGCAGTTCTTC CASSLSYKEQFF
. TRBJ1-1 few TRBV4-1 TGCGCCAGCAGCCCAATCGCGGGACACTGGAACACTGAAGCTTTCTTT CASSPIAGHWNTEAFF
TRBD2 TRBJ2-3 . TRBV5-1 TGCGCCAGCAGTTTAGCGGGAGTAGACACAGATACGCAGTATTTT CASSLAGVDTDTQYF
. TRBJ1-1 . TRBV12-3/TRBV12-4 TGTGCCAGCAGTATCCGGACGCCTGAAGCTTTCTTT CASSIRTPEAFF
. TRBJ2-3 many TRBV9 TGTGCCAGCAGCGTAGCTCGAGGAGATACGCAGTATTTT CASSVARGDTQYF
. TRBJ2-5 few TRBV15 TGTGCCACCAGCAGAGTTAAGGGGAGCTGGGAGACCCAGTACTTC CATSRVKGSWETQYF
TRBD1 TRBJ2-7 few TRBV12-3/TRBV12-4 TGTGCCAGCGCCCAGGACAGGGGGACCTACGAGCAGTACTTC CASAQDRGTYEQYF
. TRBJ2-1 . TRBV27 TGTGCCAGCAGTGCCAGGGTTGGAGCCAATGAGCAGTTCTTC CASSARVGANEQFF
TRBD1 TRBJ1-6 . TRBV29-1 TGCAGCGTGGGGACAGGGGGAGGTTCACCCCTCCACTTT CSVGTGGGSPLHF
. TRBJ2-3 . TRBV2 TGTGCCAGTATAGTAGCGGCCTCCACAGATACGCAGTATTTT CASIVAASTDTQYF
. TRBJ2-3 few TRBV5-6 TGTGCCAGCAGCCCGGGGGCGGGACTAAGCACAGATACGCAGTATTTT CASSPGAGLSTDTQYF
. TRBJ2-3 few TRBV6-2/TRBV6-3 TGTGCCAGCAGCCTTGCACTCGGGGCAGATACGCAGTATTTT CASSLALGADTQYF
. TRBJ1-1 . TRBV12-3/TRBV12-4 TGTGCCAGCAGCCCTTTCGGGAGTTCTGGGACTGAAGCTTTCTTT CASSPFGSSGTEAFF
TRBD2 TRBJ2-7 many TRBV12-3/TRBV12-4 TGTGCCAGCAGTTTAGTAGCGGGAGGGTTCTACGAGCAGTACTTC CASSLVAGGFYEQYF
. TRBJ2-2 . TRBV5-1 TGCGCCAGCAGATTTACGGGGGCGGACACCGGGGAGCTGTTTTTT CASRFTGADTGELFF
. TRBJ2-7 . TRBV7-2 TGTGCCAGCAGCTTATCGAGAGCTACCCATTCTTTCCCCTACGAGCAGTACTTC CASSLSRATHSFPYEQYF
. TRBJ2-7 few TRBV12-3/TRBV12-4 TGTGCCAGCCGTGACAGGTCCAGTTCCTACGAGCAGTACTTC CASRDRSSSYEQYF
TRBD1 TRBJ2-7 many TRBV10-3 TGTGCCATCAGTGAGTCAGGGACAGGGTCCTACGAGCAGTACTTC CAISESGTGSYEQYF
. TRBJ1-1 . TRBV5-6 TGTGCCAGCAGCTTACCGACGGGGGGAGTGCACACTGAAGCTTTCTTT CASSLPTGGVHTEAFF
TRBD1 TRBJ2-5 . TRBV29-1 TGCAGCGTTGTTGCCGCTCCGGGACAGGGGGGAGAGACCCAGTACTTC CSVVAAPGQGGETQYF
. TRBJ2-2 few TRBV4-3 TGCGCCAGCAGCCAAGATCCCAGGAAACACACCGGGGAGCTGTTTTTT CASSQDPRKHTGELFF
. TRBJ1-5 . TRBV28 TGTGCCAGCAGTTTAGGCGGGCGAAGGCATCAGCCCCAGCATTTT CASSLGGRRHQPQHF
. TRBJ2-2 . TRBV7-9 TGTGCCAGCCGACCTCTGTACCTAATAAACACCGGGGAGCTGTTTTTT CASRPLYLINTGELFF
. TRBJ2-6 . TRBV4-1 TGCGCCAGCAGCCACATATTTGACGGATACTCTGGGGCCAACGTCCTGACTTTC CASSHIFDGYSGANVLTF
. TRBJ2-7 . TRBV7-2 TGTGCCAGCAGCCCACGTTCCGGCTACTTCCAGTACTTC CASSPRSGYFQYF
TRBD2 TRBJ2-7 . TRBV7-2 TGTGCCAGCAGCTCGACGGGGGGGATTGGCGAGCAGTACTTC CASSSTGGIGEQYF
TRBD2 TRBJ2-3 . TRBV7-8 TGTGCCAGCAGCCCTAGACTAGCTTTATCCCTTACAGATACGCAGTATTTT CASSPRLALSLTDTQYF
TRBD2 TRBJ2-5 . TRBV7-2 TGTGCCAGCAGCTATCTTCCGGGACTAGCGGTTAAAGAGACCCAGTACTTC CASSYLPGLAVKETQYF
TRBD1 TRBJ1-6 many TRBV4-2 TGTGCCAGCAGGAGGGACAGGGACTCACCCCTCCACTTT CASRRDRDSPLHF
TRBD2 TRBJ2-2 . TRBV28 TGTGCCAGCAGTTTGGCGGGGAGGGCTTCCGGGGAGCTGTTTTTT CASSLAGRASGELFF
. TRBJ1-2 . TRBV2 TGTGCCAGCAGTGAAACAGGTCCTCACTATGGCTACACCTTC CASSETGPHYGYTF
. TRBJ2-7 few TRBV6-5 TGTGCCAGCAGGTACACCGGGACAACGTCCTACGAGCAGTACTTC CASRYTGTTSYEQYF
TRBD1 TRBJ2-7 few TRBV4-3 TGCGCCAGCAGCCAGGGACAGGGGGGCGGCTACGAGCAGTACTTC CASSQGQGGGYEQYF
TRBD1 TRBJ1-6 few TRBV4-3 TGCGCCAGCAGCCAAGTTCCGGGACAGGGAGTCTCACCCCTCCACTTT CASSQVPGQGVSPLHF
TRBD1 TRBJ2-3 . TRBV29-1 TGCAGCGTTGTGGACAGGGGGCGCGTAGATACGCAGTATTTT CSVVDRGRVDTQYF
TRBD2 TRBJ2-1 many TRBV27 TGTGCCAGCAGCTTAGGGACTAGCTCCTACAATGAGCAGTTCTTC CASSLGTSSYNEQFF
TRBD2 TRBJ2-3 few TRBV7-2 TGTGCCAGCAGCTTAGGGATTGGACTAGCGGGGACAGATACGCAGTATTTT CASSLGIGLAGTDTQYF